This T cell receptor (beta chain) was sequenced during a study of control samples from healthy donors and cancer patients. Data came from immunoSEQ multiplex PCR; TCRdb stores just in-frame clones and leaves some out. The table shows some 140,000 clones, with roughly 90% occurring only once. The sample taken for sequencing was blood. The sequence derives from a man aged 25 to 40 in good health.

The CDR3 nucleotides are TGTGCCAGCAGTTACTCGATGTCCAGGGCAGAAGGCTACACCTTC. Translation: CASSYSMSRAEGYTF. The rearrangement links TRBV6-5 to TRBJ1-2; D might be TRBD1 (5 bases). V was clipped by 0 bases and J by 8 bases, with 16 bases between them. Germline V gives CDR1 MNHEY, CDR2 SVGAGI. This CDR3 has 15 amino acids.